One TCR beta chain is described in this entry. Profiled with immunoSEQ multiplex PCR; TCRdb holds only in-frame clones, not every one. Among 150,000 or so clones listed, 86% were seen once. This CDR3 has 17 residues. CDR1 LGHNT and CDR2 FRNRAP come from the germline V gene. Deletions cut 4 bases from V and 3 bases from J, with 21 bases between. The data were taken from a study of blood T cell repertoires in COVID-19. The wider study: Sites across the United States, Italy and Spain contributed samples from acute and convalescent COVID-19.

The chain carries TRBV12-5 and TRBJ1-1, with a possible D match to TRBD1 (6 bases). This TCR derives from a man aged 50-60 years who had recovered from COVID-19. Sequenced input: PBMCs or T cells enriched from blood (not recorded which). The CDR3 DNA sequence: TGTGCTAGTGGTTCCCTTAGAGGGGGAGGGGGGGACACTGAAGCTTTCTTT. Protein: CASGSLRGGGGDTEAFF. The full variable domain, its missing parts supplied by reference TRBV12-5 and TRBJ1-1, is DARVTQTPRHKVTEMGQEVTMRCQPILGHNTVFWYRQTMMQGLELLAYFRNRAPLDDSGMPKDRFSAEMPDATLATLKIQPSEPRDSAVYFCASGSLRGGGGDTEAFFGQGTRLTVV.